A selection of T cell receptor beta chains follows, all from one sample in a study of T cell responses to AZD1222 COVID-19 vaccine. Clones were read by immunoSEQ multiplex PCR, and TCRdb kept only the in-frame ones, dropping some. The sample yields fewer than 120,000 clones, 80% to 90% seen once. The starting material was peripheral blood, obtained 28 days after the second AZD1222 dose. The receptor source for this set is an adult who received the AZD1222 COVID-19 vaccine. Both conserved end residues are part of each CDR3. D genes are given only for firm matches. Only some rows state a clone size, as once, few, many or a class for expanded clones.

TRBJ1-6 TRBV28 once TRBD1 TGTGCCAGCAGTCCCCATAGGGGACAGGAGGTTAATTCACCCCTCCACTTT CASSPHRGQEVNSPLHF
TRBJ1-2 TRBV6-1 NA NA TGTGCCAGCAGTGAAACCGCCAGACGCTATGGCTACACCTTC CASSETARRYGYTF
TRBJ1-5 TRBV19 few NA TGTGCCAGTAGTATGAATCTAGGGGCCGCTCAGCCCCAGCATTTT CASSMNLGAAQPQHF
TRBJ2-7 TRBV30 NA NA TGTGCCTGGAGTGCACCCCGCCTCGTGGGGGGCTACGAGCAGTACTTC CAWSAPRLVGGYEQYF
TRBJ1-5 TRBV2 NA NA TGTGCCAGCAGTTCCCTGGGGGTCGGCAATCAGCCCCAGCATTTT CASSSLGVGNQPQHF
TRBJ2-5 TRBV24-1 NA NA TGTGCCACCAGTGATCTGGAGACCCAGTACTTC CATSDLETQYF
TRBJ2-7 TRBV23-1 NA NA TGCGCCAGCAGTCAATCGGACCCTCCCTCTGGCGAGCAGTACTTC CASSQSDPPSGEQYF
TRBJ1-1 TRBV21-1 few NA TGTGCCAGCAGCAAAGTGATCCAGAGGGCTTGGAACACTGAAGCTTTCTTT CASSKVIQRAWNTEAFF
TRBJ2-1 TRBV19 NA NA TGTGCCAGTAGTATAAGCGGTGTCCACAATGAGCAGTTCTTC CASSISGVHNEQFF
TRBJ2-5 TRBV5-1 NA TRBD2 TGCGCCAGCAGCTTTGGTAGTAGCGGGGCCGGGGAGACCCAGTACTTC CASSFGSSGAGETQYF
TRBJ2-3 TRBV7-3 NA NA TGTGCCAGCAGCTTAACAGTAGAGGGGGAGCAGTATTTT CASSLTVEGEQYF
TRBJ2-5 TRBV5-5 few NA TGTGCCAGCAGCACCACAGGTGGGGAGACCCAGTACTTC CASSTTGGETQYF
TRBJ2-7 TRBV11-2 NA TRBD2 TGTGCCAGCAGCCCGGGACTAGCGGGAGCGACACTGTACGAGCAGTACTTC CASSPGLAGATLYEQYF
TRBJ1-5 TRBV28 NA NA TGTGCCAGCAGTTCCCGGTCCCCACAGCATTTT CASSSRSPQHF
TRBJ1-1 TRBV28 NA NA TGTGCCAGCAGTTTGTCCCACACTGAAGCTTTCTTT CASSLSHTEAFF
TRBJ1-4 TRBV10-3 NA NA TGTGCCATCAGTGATCAGGGGCCAACTAATGAAAAACTGTTTTTT CAISDQGPTNEKLFF
TRBJ1-1 TRBV7-6 NA NA TGTGCCAGCAGCTTAGATCCCCCGGCAGGGTTGAACACTGAAGCTTTCTTT CASSLDPPAGLNTEAFF
TRBJ1-5 TRBV19 NA NA TGTGCCAGTAGTATTGACAATCAGCCCCAGCATTTT CASSIDNQPQHF
TRBJ2-7 TRBV7-9 NA NA TGTGCCAGCAGCCATACGGGCGGGACAACACCCTACGAGCAGTACTTC CASSHTGGTTPYEQYF
TRBJ1-4 TRBV10-2 NA NA TGCGCCAGCAGTGGTCCATCAACTAATGAAAAACTGTTTTTT CASSGPSTNEKLFF
TRBJ1-4 TRBV12-3/TRBV12-4 NA NA TGTGCCAGCAGTCAACGGGAAAAACTGTTTTTT CASSQREKLFF
TRBJ2-7 TRBV12-2 NA NA TGTGCAAGTCGCCCCTCGGGTGCGGGAGGTTCCTCCTACGAGCAGTACTTC CASRPSGAGGSSYEQYF
TRBJ1-5 TRBV5-8 NA NA TGTGCCAGCAGTTTAGGGGGGAATAGCAATCAGCCCCAGCATTTT CASSLGGNSNQPQHF
TRBJ1-1 TRBV12-3/TRBV12-4 NA NA TGTGCCAGCAGTTTAATTGTGAACACTGAAGCTTTCTTT CASSLIVNTEAFF
TRBJ2-5 TRBV7-7 few NA TGTGCTAGCAGCTCCGGGGTGGGTAGGCAAGAGACCCAGTACTTC CASSSGVGRQETQYF
TRBJ1-1 TRBV11-3 once NA TGTGCCAGCAGCTTCACCGAGACGAACACTGAAGCTTTCTTT CASSFTETNTEAFF
TRBJ2-7 TRBV7-9 NA TRBD1 TGTGCCAGCAGCCCGGGGACAGGGGGAGAGGGCGAGCAGTACTTC CASSPGTGGEGEQYF
TRBJ1-4 TRBV5-6 NA TRBD1 TGTGCCAGCAGCCCCAGGGGCGGGACAGGGGCGGATGAAAAACTGTTTTTT CASSPRGGTGADEKLFF
TRBJ1-2 TRBV9 NA NA TGTGCCAGCAGCGTAGCGGCAGGGCTGCGGTATGGCTACACCTTC CASSVAAGLRYGYTF
TRBJ2-7 TRBV3-1/TRBV3-2 NA NA TGTGCCAGCAGCCAAGATACAGACTCCTACGAGCAGTACTTC CASSQDTDSYEQYF
TRBJ2-7 TRBV18 NA NA TGTGCCAGCTCACGGGACGACGAGCAGTACTTC CASSRDDEQYF
TRBJ1-2 TRBV4-1 NA TRBD1 TGCGCCAGCAGCCAACTTGGACAGGTGAACTATGGCTACACCTTC CASSQLGQVNYGYTF
TRBJ1-5 TRBV7-9 NA TRBD1 TGTGCCAGCAGCAGGACAGGGAATCAGCCCCAGCATTTT CASSRTGNQPQHF
TRBJ2-7 TRBV25-1 NA NA TGTGCCAGCAAGTTAGGCAACAGGCTTCTCTTC CASKLGNRLLF
TRBJ1-4 TRBV5-4 once NA TGTGCCAGCAGCTTTAAGGAAACTAATGAAAAACTGTTTTTT CASSFKETNEKLFF
TRBJ1-3 TRBV4-1 NA NA TGCGCCAGCAGCCAAGGATTGTCTGGAAACACCATATATTTT CASSQGLSGNTIYF
TRBJ2-2 TRBV4-2 NA NA TGTGCCAGCAGCCAAGATACACTTATGAACACCGGGGAGCTGTTTTTT CASSQDTLMNTGELFF
TRBJ1-1 TRBV7-2 NA TRBD1 TGTGCCAGCAGCTTTAACAGACAGGGGGAAGCTTTCTTT CASSFNRQGEAFF
TRBJ2-1 TRBV18 NA NA TGTGCCAGCTCACCACCAGGTTCGGGTGAGCAGTTCTTC CASSPPGSGEQFF
TRBJ2-2 TRBV9 NA NA TGTGCCAGCAGCCCTCACGGGACTACCGGGGAGCTGTTTTTT CASSPHGTTGELFF
TRBJ1-4 TRBV7-8 NA NA TGTGCCAGCAGCTTAAGGGGGGGGAGGTCGGAGACTGAAAAACTGTTTTTT CASSLRGGRSETEKLFF
TRBJ1-3 TRBV14 NA TRBD1 TGTGCCAGCAGCCCCGCGGGACAGGGGATAGGAAACACCATATATTTT CASSPAGQGIGNTIYF
TRBJ2-7 TRBV7-9 NA NA TGTGCCAGCAGCTTAAAGAGGGGCCTTTCCTACGAGCAGTACTTC CASSLKRGLSYEQYF
TRBJ1-4 TRBV5-1 NA NA TGCGCCAGCAGCTCCGGGGGGGTGGCAACTAATGAAAAACTGTTTTTT CASSSGGVATNEKLFF
TRBJ1-4 TRBV4-1 NA TRBD1 TGCGCCAGCAGCTTCCGGACAGGTGGGAATGAAAAACTGTTTTTT CASSFRTGGNEKLFF
TRBJ2-5 TRBV14 few NA TGTGCCAGCAGCCGGACCGGAGGGGGGGCCTCCGAGACCCAGTACTTC CASSRTGGGASETQYF
TRBJ1-2 TRBV7-9 NA NA TGTGCCAGCAGCCGGACTGGCTATGGCTACACCTTC CASSRTGYGYTF
TRBJ1-5 TRBV5-1 NA TRBD1 TGCGCCAGCAGCTGGGACAGCCAGGGCAATCAGCCCCAGCATTTT CASSWDSQGNQPQHF
TRBJ2-1 TRBV19 NA NA TGTGCCAGTAGTATAGGGACCCAAAATGAGCAGTTCTTC CASSIGTQNEQFF
TRBJ2-7 TRBV7-9 NA NA TGTGCCAGCAGCCCCCCCACGACTAGTTACGAGCAGTACTTC CASSPPTTSYEQYF
TRBJ2-7 TRBV5-6 NA TRBD2 TGTGCCAGCAGCCCCCGGCGGGGGGCAGAGACCTCCTACGAGCAGTACTTC CASSPRRGAETSYEQYF